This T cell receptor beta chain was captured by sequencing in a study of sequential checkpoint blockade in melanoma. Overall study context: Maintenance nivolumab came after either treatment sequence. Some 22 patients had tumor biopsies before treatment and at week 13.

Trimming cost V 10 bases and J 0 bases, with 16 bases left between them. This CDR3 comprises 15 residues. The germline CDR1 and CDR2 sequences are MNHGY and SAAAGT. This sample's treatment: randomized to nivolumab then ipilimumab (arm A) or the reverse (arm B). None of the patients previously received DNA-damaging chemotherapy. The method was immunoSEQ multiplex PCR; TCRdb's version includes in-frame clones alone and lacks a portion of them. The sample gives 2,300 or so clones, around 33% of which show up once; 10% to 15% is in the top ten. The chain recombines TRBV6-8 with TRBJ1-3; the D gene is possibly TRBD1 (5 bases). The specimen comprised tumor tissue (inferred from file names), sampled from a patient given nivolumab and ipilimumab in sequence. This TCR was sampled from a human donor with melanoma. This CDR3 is CAIRPQENSGNTIYF. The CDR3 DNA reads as TGTGCCATCAGACCACAGGAGAACTCTGGAAACACCATATATTTT.